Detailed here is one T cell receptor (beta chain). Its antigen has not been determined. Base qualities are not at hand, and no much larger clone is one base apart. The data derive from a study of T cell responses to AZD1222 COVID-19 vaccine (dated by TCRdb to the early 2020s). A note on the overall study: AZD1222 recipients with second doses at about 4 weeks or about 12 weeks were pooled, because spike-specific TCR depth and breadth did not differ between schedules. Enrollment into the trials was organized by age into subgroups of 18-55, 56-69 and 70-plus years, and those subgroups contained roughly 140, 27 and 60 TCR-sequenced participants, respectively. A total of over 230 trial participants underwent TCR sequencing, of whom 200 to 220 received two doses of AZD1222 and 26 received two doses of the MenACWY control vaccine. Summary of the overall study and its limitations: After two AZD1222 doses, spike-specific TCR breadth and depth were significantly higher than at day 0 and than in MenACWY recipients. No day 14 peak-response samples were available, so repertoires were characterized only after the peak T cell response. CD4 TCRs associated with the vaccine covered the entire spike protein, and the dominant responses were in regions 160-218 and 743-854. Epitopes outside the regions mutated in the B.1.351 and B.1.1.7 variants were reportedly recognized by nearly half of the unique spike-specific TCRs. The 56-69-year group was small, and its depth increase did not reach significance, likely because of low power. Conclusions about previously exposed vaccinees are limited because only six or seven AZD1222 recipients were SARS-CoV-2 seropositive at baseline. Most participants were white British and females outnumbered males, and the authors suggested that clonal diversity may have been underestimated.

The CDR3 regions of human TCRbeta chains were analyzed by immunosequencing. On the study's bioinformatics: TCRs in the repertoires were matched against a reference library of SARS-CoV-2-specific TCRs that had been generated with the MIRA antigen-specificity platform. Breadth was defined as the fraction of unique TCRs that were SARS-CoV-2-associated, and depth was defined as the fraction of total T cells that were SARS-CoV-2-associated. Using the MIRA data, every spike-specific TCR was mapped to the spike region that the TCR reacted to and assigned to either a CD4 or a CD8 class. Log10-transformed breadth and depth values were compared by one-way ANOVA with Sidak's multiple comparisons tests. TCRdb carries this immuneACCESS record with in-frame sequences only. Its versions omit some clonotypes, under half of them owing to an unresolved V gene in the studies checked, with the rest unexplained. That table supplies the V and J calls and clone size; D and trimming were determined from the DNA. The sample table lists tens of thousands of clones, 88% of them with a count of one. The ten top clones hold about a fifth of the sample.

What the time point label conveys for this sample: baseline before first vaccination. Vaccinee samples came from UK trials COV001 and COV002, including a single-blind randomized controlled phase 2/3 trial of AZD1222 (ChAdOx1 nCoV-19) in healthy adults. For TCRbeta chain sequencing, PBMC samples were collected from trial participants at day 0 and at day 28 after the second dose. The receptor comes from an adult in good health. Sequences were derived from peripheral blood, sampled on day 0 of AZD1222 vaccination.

In nucleotide form, the sequence is TGTGCCAGCAGCTTAACGGTCCGCTCTGGAAACACCATATATTTT. This yields the protein CASSLTVRSGNTIYF. The V and J genes are TRBV7-2 and TRBJ1-3; the D gene is not confidently resolved. The CDR3, cysteine through phenylalanine, is 15 amino acids long. The sequence is cut down to CDR3 DNA, 45 bases in frame from base 1. For CDR1 and CDR2, the germline V gene lists SGHTA and FQGNSA. V sheds 2 bases and J sheds 0 bases, leaving 8 bases between their ends.